This TCR beta chain was recorded in a study of blood T cells in healthy people across ages. Study summary: Capture via template switching afforded approximately one barcoded beta molecule per two T cells.

The CDR3 runs to 17 residues. Trimming cost V 5 bases and J 5 bases; bases outside gene matches: 13. Germline V gene data show CDR1 as LGHNA and CDR2 as YSLEER. This clonotype was counted only a few times. A J-beta primer mix and a sample-barcoded 5' primer were used in a second PCR of roughly 6 to 12 cycles. Each of the cDNA molecules was tagged by a template-switch adaptor with 12 random nucleotides. TCRdb independently ran MiXCR on the 5' RACE reads; one entry per CDR3 protein. The sample yields around 1,700,000 distinct CDR3 sequences, 25% to 30% seen once. The J gene is TRBJ2-1, the V gene TRBV4-3; TRBD2 aligns across 9 bases. This sequence originates from a woman aged 25 to 45 in good health. Sequencing used blood. For the CDR3, the DNA is TGCGCCAGCAGCAATAGGCCTGAGCGGGAGGCAGACAATGAGCAGTTCTTC. Protein: CASSNRPEREADNEQFF.